The clone carrying this TCR beta chain was counted once. Other nucleotide sequences in the sample specify the same CDR3. The data were obtained in a study of technical replicates of blood from several donors. Data came from immunoSEQ multiplex PCR; TCRdb stores just in-frame clones and leaves some out. This sample yields more than 75,000 clones, of which roughly 95% are seen a single time; 0.37% belongs to the top ten. The sequenced sample consisted of T cells isolated from PBMCs. The sequence was obtained from a human donor in good health.

This CDR3 reads CAISEARGETQYF. DNA of the CDR3: TGTGCCATCAGTGAAGCTAGGGGAGAGACCCAGTACTTC. The V gene is TRBV10-3, the J gene TRBJ2-5; D may be TRBD1 (5 bases). The germline CDR1 and CDR2 sequences are ENHRY and SYGVKD. V was trimmed by 3 bases and J by 4 bases, leaving 9 bases between them. The CDR3 loop spans 13 amino acids.